This record concerns one T cell receptor (beta chain) sequence. Germline CDR1 is SGHTA and CDR2 is FQGNSA. The CDR3 runs to 13 residues. The V end lost 4 bases, the J end lost 7 bases, and 11 bases lay between the germline ends. The sample originates from a study of OX40 agonist ivuxolimab in advanced cancers. Clones were read by immunoSEQ multiplex PCR, and TCRdb kept only the in-frame ones, dropping some. The repertoire holds roughly 140,000 clones, with 85% to 95% as singletons. This clonotype originated in an adult with an advanced solid tumor such as melanoma, head and neck, liver or kidney cancer. The material was CD4+ or CD8+ T cells sorted from blood, obtained in a trial of the OX40 agonist ivuxolimab. This chain uses TRBV7-2 with TRBJ1-5, with no clear D. Here the CDR3 reads CASSSEREQPQHF. Here the CDR3 DNA reads TGTGCCAGCAGCTCCGAGAGGGAACAGCCCCAGCATTTT.